The 20 T cell receptor beta chains presented below share a single source sample, sequenced in a study of blood T cell repertoires in COVID-19. TCRdb's table, derived via immunoSEQ multiplex PCR, lists solely in-frame clones and lacks some. The sample consists of some 200,000 clones, around nine tenths of them appearing once. The specimen was peripheral blood. All receptors come from a man aged 45-60 years with COVID-19, enrolled during active disease.

V is TRBV5-1 and J is TRBJ2-5, with TRBD2 matching 9 bases. Germline trimming cut 1 base from V and 2 bases from J; bases unmatched to any gene: 9. CDR1 is SGHRS, CDR2 YFSETQ, per germline. CDR3 size: 17 residues. The CDR3 DNA reads as TGCGCCAGCAGCTTGTTCTTAGCGGGAGCCCGACAAGAGACCCAGTACTTC. It specifies CASSLFLAGARQETQYF.

The V call is TRBV4-1, the J call TRBJ1-5; D uncertain. Germline CDR1 is MGHRA and CDR2 is YSYEKL. The CDR3 sequence is 15 residues long. The ends were cut back, 0 bases at V and 2 bases at J, with 8 bases in the middle. CDR3 bases: TGCGCCAGCAGCCAAGAAGCGGGCGGCAATCAGCCCCAGCATTTT. Translated: CASSQEAGGNQPQHF.

The rearrangement links TRBV18 to TRBJ2-5; the D gene is possibly TRBD1 (5 bases). From germline, CDR1 is KGHSH and CDR2 LQKENI. The CDR3 runs to 14 residues. The V and J ends lost 2 bases and 4 bases respectively, with 11 bases between them. CDR3 amino acids: CASSPTGAGETQYF. In nucleotides, the CDR3 is TGTGCCAGCTCACCAACTGGGGCAGGAGAGACCCAGTACTTC.

The chain has TRBV6-5 and TRBJ1-2; D is possibly TRBD1 (5 bases). The CDR3 runs to 15 residues. Per germline, CDR1 MNHEY and CDR2 SVGAGI. Trimming took off 7 bases at V and 3 bases at J, with 18 bases between the two ends. The CDR3 sequence is CASNFMGGEYYGYTF. CDR3 sequence (DNA): TGTGCCAGCAACTTCATGGGGGGAGAATACTATGGCTACACCTTC.

The chain recombines TRBV5-1 with TRBJ2-3, with 7 bases matching TRBD2. V lost 4 bases, J lost 5 bases, and 13 bases stayed unmatched. The CDR3 consists of 16 residues. Germline CDR1 reads SGHRS; CDR2 reads YFSETQ. The CDR3 reads CASSPQERTSKDTQYF. The CDR3 DNA reads as TGCGCCAGCAGCCCACAGGAGCGGACTAGTAAAGATACGCAGTATTTT.

The gene calls are TRBV3-1 (or the pseudogene TRBV3-2) and TRBJ2-7; 9 bases agree with TRBD1. Per the germline V gene, CDR1 is LGHDT and CDR2 is YNNKEL (reference sequence). The J segment lost 1 base and the V segment lost 11 bases, leaving 12 bases of the junction unmatched. CDR3 length equals 15 residues. CDR3 in amino acids: CAGPWWTGESYEQYF. As DNA, the CDR3 is TGTGCCGGACCTTGGTGGACAGGGGAATCCTACGAGCAGTACTTC.

The chain joins TRBV12-5 to TRBJ1-1; TRBD1 might be the D (6 bases). V was cut by 3 bases and J by 0 bases, with 14 bases left in between. This CDR3 region has 16 residues. Germline V lookup: CDR1 LGHNT, CDR2 FRNRAP. As DNA, the CDR3 is TGTGCTAGTGGTTTACCCCGGACAGCGATGAACACTGAAGCTTTCTTT. It is translated as CASGLPRTAMNTEAFF.

The chain links TRBV29-1 to TRBJ2-3, with D perhaps matching TRBD2 (5 bases). Germline CDR1 reads SQVTM; CDR2 reads ANQGSEA. CDR3 length: 17 residues. The germline V and J ends were trimmed by 0 bases and 1 base, with 17 bases remaining between them. Here the CDR3 reads CSVEDPKGGAGTDTQYF. The CDR3, as DNA: TGCAGCGTTGAAGATCCGAAGGGTGGAGCGGGCACAGATACGCAGTATTTT.

The J gene is TRBJ1-1, the V gene TRBV2, with D possibly TRBD1 on 5 matching bases. Trimming stripped 2 bases from V and 4 bases from J, with 17 bases between. The CDR3 totals 16 residues. In germline, CDR1 is SNHLY, CDR2 FYNNEI. The CDR3 is CASSERFRAGGTEAFF. The CDR3 region has the DNA TGTGCCAGCAGTGAAAGATTTCGGGCGGGGGGCACTGAAGCTTTCTTT.

The chain recombines TRBV7-9 with TRBJ1-1; D is possibly TRBD1 (6 bases). V gave up 0 bases and J gave up 1 base, with 18 bases separating them. The CDR3 consists of 18 residues. CDR1 and CDR2 (germline): SEHNR, FQNEAQ (reference sequence). CDR3 sequence reads: CASSLALGRGSGNTEAFF. The CDR3 DNA reads as TGTGCCAGCAGCTTAGCTCTGGGCAGGGGCTCGGGGAACACTGAAGCTTTCTTT.

CDR3 nucleotide sequence: TGCAGCGTTGAAGTGCCGGGAACAGATACGCAGTATTTT. The encoded protein is CSVEVPGTDTQYF. V and J are TRBV29-1 and TRBJ2-3; weak D call: TRBD2 (5 bases). Germline-derived CDR1 and CDR2 are SQVTM and ANQGSEA. The CDR3 loop spans 13 amino acids. Trimming shortened V by 1 base and J by 3 bases, and 8 bases separated the two germline ends.

The genes are TRBV24-1 and TRBJ1-2; 7 bases are a match to TRBD1. From germline, CDR1 is KGHDR and CDR2 SFDVKD. CDR3 length: 14 residues. V lost 3 bases and J lost 6; bases outside the gene matches: 6. CDR3: CATSDGTGADGYTF. The CDR3 DNA follows: TGTGCCACCAGTGATGGAACAGGGGCGGATGGCTACACCTTC.

This chain connects TRBV4-3 to TRBJ2-1, with TRBD2 matching 9 bases. Germline assignment: CDR1 LGHNA and CDR2 YSLEER. The CDR3 runs 14 residues. Trimming at V came to 0 bases and at J to 12 bases, leaving 6 bases not matched to a gene. The CDR3 reads CASSQDLASGTQFF. CDR3 in DNA: TGCGCCAGCAGCCAAGATTTGGCTAGCGGGACGCAGTTCTTC.

This chain links TRBV3-1 (or the pseudogene TRBV3-2) with TRBJ1-5; D may be TRBD1 (5 bases). Germline CDR1 LGHDT, CDR2 YNNKEL (reference sequence). This CDR3 has 14 residues. The V end was cut by 0 bases, the J end by 8 bases, with 11 bases between. This chain's CDR3 is CASSQDPRAEPQHF. The CDR3 DNA is TGTGCCAGCAGCCAAGATCCCAGGGCCGAGCCCCAGCATTTT.

The chain has TRBV5-4 and TRBJ2-5, with D maybe TRBD2 (6 bases). Trimming left V 2 bases short and J 3 bases short, with 14 bases between. The CDR3 consists of 15 residues. The germline V gene encodes CDR1 SGHNT and CDR2 YYREEE (reference sequence). The CDR3 DNA follows: TGTGCCAGCAGCTTAGTTCCCGGGGGAGAAGAGACCCAGTACTTC. It translates to CASSLVPGGEETQYF.

This chain connects TRBV6-1 to TRBJ2-2, with 9 bases fitting TRBD1. Germline V gives CDR1 MNHNS, CDR2 SASEGT. Trimming removed 4 bases from V and 3 bases from J; junction bases left unmatched: 12. The CDR3 loop spans 18 amino acids. The CDR3: CASSVRTGDFWDTGELFF. The CDR3 DNA reads as TGTGCCAGCAGTGTCAGGACAGGGGATTTTTGGGACACCGGGGAGCTGTTTTTT.

The chain carries TRBV16 and TRBJ2-6; D is possibly TRBD1 (5 bases). With 5 bases removed from V and 0 bases from J, the gap between germline ends came to 14 bases. CDR3 length equals 17 residues. Germline-derived CDR1 and CDR2 are KGHSY and FQNENV. CDR3 coding DNA: TGTGCCAGCAGCAAGCAACAGGCGCACTCTGGGGCCAACGTCCTGACTTTC. Protein sequence: CASSKQQAHSGANVLTF.

The rearrangement links TRBV18 to TRBJ2-7, with 9 bases matching TRBD2. The CDR3 is 15 amino acids. The ends lost 3 bases at V and 4 bases at J; junction bases unmatched: 7. Germline V gene sequence: CDR1 KGHSH, CDR2 LQKENI. CDR3 sequence: CASSPELAGIYEQYF. The CDR3 nucleotides are TGTGCCAGCTCACCCGAACTAGCGGGTATTTACGAGCAGTACTTC.

The chain joins TRBV15 to TRBJ2-7; TRBD1 might be the D (5 bases). The CDR3 sequence is 13 residues long. Trimming left V 1 base short and J 4 bases short, with 8 bases between. CDR1 is LNHNV and CDR2 is YYDKDF in the germline V gene (reference sequence). The CDR3 here is CATSRGGFYEQYF. As DNA, the CDR3 is TGTGCCACCAGCAGAGGGGGCTTTTACGAGCAGTACTTC.

V usage is TRBV7-9 and J usage is TRBJ1-5, with TRBD1 matching 10 bases. J was trimmed by 0 bases and V by 5 bases; bases with no gene match: 4. The CDR3 consists of 16 residues. The germline gives CDR1 SEHNR, CDR2 FQNEAQ (reference sequence). The CDR3 DNA follows: TGTGCCAGCAGCCTCGGGACAGGGGTTAGCAATCAGCCCCAGCATTTT. Encoded protein: CASSLGTGVSNQPQHF.